This entry describes one T cell receptor (beta chain). Its specificity is not known. This specimen comes from a study of Tregs in tolerant kidney transplant recipients. Study-wide points: For some patients, primers changed over time, blocking nucleotide-level comparison. Few patients were studied, so findings need validation in larger groups.

Using immunoSEQ multiplex PCR, the repertoire was profiled, and TCRdb retains in-frame clones only, with some absent. The sample carries approximately 100,000 clones, under 95% recorded once. The TCR originated in a human donor who received a combined kidney and bone marrow transplant. This specimen was CD4+ T cells from blood, taken before the transplant.

The CDR3 is CASSSLLPSGNYEQYF. The CDR3 DNA reads as TGTGCCAGCAGCTCTCTGCTTCCTAGCGGGAACTACGAGCAGTACTTC. The V and J genes are TRBV13 and TRBJ2-7; TRBD2 agrees at 9 bases. The CDR3 covers 16 residues. The germline gives CDR1 PRHDT, CDR2 FYEKMQ (reference sequence). V shed 4 bases, J shed 3 bases, and the junction held 10 bases outside the gene matches. Using reference TRBV13 and TRBJ2-7 for the parts outside the CDR3, the full variable domain is AAGVIQSPRHLIKEKRETATLKCYPIPRHDTVYWYQQGPGQDPQFLISFYEKMQSDKGSIPDRFSAQQFSDYHSELNMSSLELGDSALYFCASSSLLPSGNYEQYFGPGTRLTVT.